The 8 T cell receptor beta chains in this list originate from one sample, sequenced in a study of control samples from healthy donors and cancer patients (dated by TCRdb to between 2020 and 2021). The library was built by means of the immunoSEQ multiplex PCR assay. This is the immuneACCESS table as TCRdb keeps it, with only in-frame sequences that have V and J called. A part of the clones is gone; compared with another copy, unresolved V genes explain less than half, and the rest is unexplained. This sample is represented by 200,000 to 250,000 clones; roughly 94% of them were singletons. Of the sample, 1.5% falls within the top ten clones. Sequencing was done on a sample of blood. The receptors were gathered from a man aged 45 to 65 in good health.

J is TRBJ2-3 and V is TRBV18; D gene uncertain. CDR1 and CDR2 (germline): KGHSH, LQKENI. The CDR3 runs to 15 residues. Trimming pared 6 bases from V and 2 bases from J, leaving 15 bases between. The CDR3 reads CASSLQVIATDTQYF. The CDR3 DNA is TGTGCCAGCTCGCTCCAGGTAATTGCCACAGATACGCAGTATTTT.

CDR3 loop: CASSELRRNTEAFF. The CDR3 bases are TGTGCCAGCAGTGAATTGAGGAGGAACACTGAAGCTTTCTTT. The genes are TRBV6-1 and TRBJ1-1; D uncertain. Germline CDR1 MNHNS, CDR2 SASEGT. Between the trimmed V and J ends, which lost 2 bases and 1 base, there was a span of 8 bases. The CDR3 sequence is 14 residues long.

The J gene is TRBJ2-3, the V gene TRBV30; tentatively, D is TRBD1 (5 bases). Germline CDR1 GTSNPN, CDR2 SVGIG (reference sequence). CDR3 size: 13 residues. V lost 8 bases and J lost 6, with 18 bases in between. The CDR3 protein is CATTGLGSDTQYF. The DNA for the CDR3 is TGTGCCACCACAGGTTTGGGGTCCGATACGCAGTATTTT.

This sequence joins TRBV7-2 and TRBJ1-2, with 9 bases aligning to TRBD1. The CDR3 runs to 14 residues. Per the germline V gene, CDR1 is SGHTA and CDR2 is FQGNSA. J gave up 8 bases and V 3 bases, and 7 bases lay outside the gene matches. CDR3 residues: CASSFTGQGKGYTF. The CDR3 nucleotides read TGTGCCAGCAGCTTTACGGGACAGGGAAAAGGCTACACCTTC.

This clone was picked up a small number of times. The chain employs TRBV4-1 and TRBJ1-4, with TRBD1 identical over 7 bases. This CDR3 comprises 16 residues. Per germline, CDR1 MGHRA and CDR2 YSYEKL. Trimming took 6 bases from V and 7 from J; bases not matched to a gene: 14. The CDR3 sequence: CASSRDRDSVPEKLFF. CDR3 coding DNA: TGCGCCAGCAGTCGCGACCGGGACAGTGTTCCTGAAAAACTGTTTTTT.

The chain is built from TRBV5-5 and TRBJ1-2, with TRBD1 matching 8 bases. The CDR3 is 14 amino acids. CDR1 and CDR2 (germline): SGHKS, YYEKEE (reference sequence). Losses at the gene ends were 3 bases for V and 3 bases for J; bases not matched to a gene: 4. The CDR3 sequence: CASSSGTGHYGYTF. The CDR3 DNA is TGTGCCAGCAGCTCCGGGACAGGACACTATGGCTACACCTTC.

The genes are TRBV27 and TRBJ2-2, with TRBD1 identical over 9 bases. Germline-derived CDR1 and CDR2 are MNHEY and SMNVEV (reference sequence). Trimming cost V 5 bases and J 6 bases; bases outside gene matches: 7. The CDR3 is made up of 15 amino acids. Here the CDR3 reads CASSLGTGPSGELFF. The CDR3 nucleotides read TGTGCCAGCAGTCTAGGGACAGGGCCCTCCGGGGAGCTGTTTTTT.

This chain uses TRBV6-5 with TRBJ2-1, with D possibly being TRBD1 (5 bases). CDR1 and CDR2 (germline): MNHEY, SVGAGI. The V and J ends lost 6 bases and 9 bases respectively, with 12 bases between them. CDR3 length: 12 residues. The CDR3 reads CASRDAQGEQFF. The CDR3 nucleotides are TGTGCCAGCAGGGATGCTCAGGGTGAGCAGTTCTTC.